These 22 T cell receptor beta chains came from one sample sequenced in a study of cytomegalovirus exposure and HLA in healthy donors. The PCR ran on 60 Vbeta and 13 Jbeta primers. TCRdb's copy holds only in-frame clones and misses some; the assay was immunoSEQ multiplex PCR. The profile shows roughly 180,000 clones, more than 70% of them singletons. Sequenced material: PBMCs. Every receptor here comes from a man aged 25 to 40 in good health and CMV-seronegative.

The chain joins TRBV6-1 to TRBJ2-7, with TRBD1 identical over 7 bases. Germline CDR1 MNHNS, CDR2 SASEGT. Trimming removed 1 base from V and 4 bases from J; junction bases left unmatched: 7. The CDR3 loop spans 15 amino acids. The CDR3 region is CASSEEAGGRYEQYF. The CDR3, as DNA: TGTGCCAGCAGTGAAGAAGCAGGGGGTCGGTACGAGCAGTACTTC.

This chain joins TRBV11-2 and TRBJ1-1; D is perhaps TRBD1 (6 bases). Germline loops: CDR1 SGHAT, CDR2 FQNNGV. V was trimmed by 1 base and J by 5 bases, leaving 14 bases between them. The CDR3 is made up of 15 amino acids. CDR3 region: CASSLAGGLGTEAFF. CDR3 in DNA: TGTGCCAGCAGCTTAGCGGGGGGCCTGGGAACTGAAGCTTTCTTT.

The chain has TRBV2 and TRBJ2-7; 9 nucleotides align to TRBD1. V shed 9 bases and J 2 bases; nucleotides not matched to a gene: 5. Looked up from germline, CDR1 is SNHLY and CDR2 is FYNNEI. The CDR3 contains 13 residues. The DNA for the CDR3 is TGTGCCAGGACCGGGACAGGGACCTACGAGCAGTACTTC. Its translation is CARTGTGTYEQYF.

The CDR3 is CASSGTRGVSSPLHF. For the CDR3, the DNA is TGTGCCAGCAGCGGGACCCGGGGGGTCAGCTCACCCCTCCACTTT. The chain couples TRBV9 to TRBJ1-6, with D possibly being TRBD1 (5 bases). Germline V gene data show CDR1 as SGDLS and CDR2 as YYNGEE. This CDR3 is 15 amino acids long. Between the trimmed V and J ends, which lost 3 bases and 10 bases, there was a span of 17 bases.

V usage is TRBV19 and J usage is TRBJ2-5; 9 bases are a match to TRBD1. The J call may be faulty, since TRBJ2-7 better matches the DNA end. CDR3 size: 15 residues. Germline V gives CDR1 LNHDA, CDR2 SQIVND (reference sequence). The CDR3 sequence is CASSPTQGARYEQYF. The CDR3 DNA follows: TGTGCCAGTAGCCCAACACAGGGGGCGAGGTACGAGCAGTACTTC.

Regarding this clone: The same CDR3 is also encoded by other DNA sequences in this sample. The rearrangement links TRBV27 to TRBJ1-1; TRBD1 matches at 10 bases. The germline V gene encodes CDR1 MNHEY and CDR2 SMNVEV (reference sequence). The CDR3 has 15 amino acids. The V and J ends lost 6 bases and 3 bases, in that order; junction bases with no gene match: 7. CDR3 bases: TGTGCCAGCAGCCCGAGGACAGGGGGGGACACTGAAGCTTTCTTT. Translation: CASSPRTGGDTEAFF.

CDR3 residues: CASRHYEQYF. The CDR3 bases are TGTGCCAGCAGACACTACGAGCAGTACTTC. The V call is TRBV28, the J call TRBJ2-7; D remains unclear. The CDR3 sequence is 10 residues long. Trimming removed 6 bases from V and 3 bases from J, with 3 bases in between. Per the germline V gene, CDR1 is MDHEN and CDR2 is SYDVKM.

This clone turned up a few times. This chain links TRBV10-2 with TRBJ2-3, with 8 bases that match TRBD1. The CDR3 contains 16 residues. The trim removed 5 bases at V and 7 bases at J, leaving 14 bases unmatched. The V gene's germline CDR1 is WSHSY and CDR2 SAAADI. The CDR3 DNA reads TGCGCCAGCAGTCACCCGACCGGACAGGGTTGGAATACGCAGTATTTT. It codes for CASSHPTGQGWNTQYF.

The V gene is TRBV10-3, the J gene TRBJ2-4, with TRBD2 matching over 7 bases. Germline lookup yields CDR1 ENHRY and CDR2 SYGVKD. The CDR3 runs 15 residues. V was pared by 2 bases and J by 2 bases, with 3 bases of the junction left unmatched. The CDR3 DNA reads TGTGCCATCAGTGAGGGGGGACTAACCAAAAACATTCAGTACTTC. The encoded protein is CAISEGGLTKNIQYF.

This rearrangement joins TRBV6-5 to TRBJ1-6; maybe TRBD1 (5 bases). This CDR3 contains 14 residues. Germline V gene data show CDR1 as MNHEY and CDR2 as SVGAGI. V was trimmed by 5 bases and J by 7 bases, leaving 12 bases between them. DNA for the CDR3: TGTGCCAGCAGTCTCCGGGACTGGAATTCACCCCTCCACTTT. Translation gives CASSLRDWNSPLHF.

The chain links TRBV7-3 to TRBJ2-7; 8 nucleotides agree with TRBD2. This CDR3 spans 15 amino acids. Looked up from germline, CDR1 is SGHTA and CDR2 is FQGTGA. Losses at the gene ends were 4 bases for V and 2 bases for J; bases not matched to a gene: 7. CDR3 sequence reads: CASSSSSGGAYEQYF. The CDR3 DNA reads as TGTGCCAGCAGCTCGAGCAGCGGGGGAGCCTACGAGCAGTACTTC.

The gene calls are TRBV6-1 and TRBJ2-1; 8 bases fit TRBD1. Germline CDR1 reads MNHNS; CDR2 reads SASEGT. This CDR3 is built from 14 residues. Trimming took 4 bases from V and 4 from J; bases not matched to a gene: 3. The CDR3 DNA follows: TGTGCCAGCAGTGCGGACAGGGTATACAATGAGCAGTTCTTC. Amino acids: CASSADRVYNEQFF.

The chain combines TRBV28 with TRBJ2-2, with 9 bases identical to TRBD1. The CDR3 covers 15 residues. V was clipped by 6 bases and J by 7 bases; unmatched bases: 9. Germline CDR1 is MDHEN and CDR2 is SYDVKM. The CDR3 loop is CASSLGGQGFGELFF. The CDR3 nucleotides are TGTGCCAGCAGCCTAGGGGGACAGGGTTTCGGGGAGCTGTTTTTT. Drawing the rest from reference TRBV28 and TRBJ2-2, the complete variable domain is DVKVTQSSRYLVKRTGEKVFLECVQDMDHENMFWYRQDPGLGLRLIYFSYDVKMKEKGDIPEGYSVSREKKERFSLILESASTNQTSMYLCASSLGGQGFGELFFGEGSRLTVL.

This clone was observed once. The chain has TRBV7-8 and TRBJ2-3, with TRBD2 matching over 9 bases. Germline V gives CDR1 SGHVS, CDR2 FQNEAQ. Trimming removed 4 bases from V and 0 bases from J; junction bases left unmatched: 14. This CDR3 spans 19 amino acids. The CDR3 is CASSSTSGGGVTSTDTQYF. The DNA of the CDR3 is TGTGCCAGCAGCTCCACAAGTGGCGGGGGGGTGACTAGCACAGATACGCAGTATTTT.

The V call is TRBV28, the J call TRBJ1-5, with TRBD1 matching 10 bases. Per the germline V gene, CDR1 is MDHEN and CDR2 is SYDVKM. The CDR3 is 19 amino acids. The trim removed 1 base at V and 2 bases at J, leaving 11 bases unmatched. The CDR3 bases are TGTGCCAGCAGTTTATTAGACTATCGACAGGGGGCAGGCAATCAGCCCCAGCATTTT. This gives the protein CASSLLDYRQGAGNQPQHF.

The rearrangement links TRBV19 to TRBJ2-1; TRBD2 agrees at 9 bases. CDR1 and CDR2 (germline): LNHDA, SQIVND (reference sequence). V gave up 5 bases and J gave up 4 bases; unmatched junction bases: 6. The CDR3 extends over 15 amino acids. CDR3 protein: CASSALAGSYNEQFF. CDR3 sequence (DNA): TGTGCCAGTAGTGCTCTAGCGGGATCTTACAATGAGCAGTTCTTC.

The gene calls are TRBV11-2 and TRBJ2-7, with D possibly matching TRBD2 (5 bases). This CDR3 is 16 amino acids long. Trimming shortened V by 1 base and J by 2 bases, and 15 bases separated the two germline ends. Germline lookup yields CDR1 SGHAT and CDR2 FQNNGV. CDR3 residues: CASSLGWQRITYEQYF. The CDR3 bases are TGTGCCAGCAGCTTAGGATGGCAGCGGATAACCTACGAGCAGTACTTC.

The chain employs TRBV7-9 and TRBJ2-1; 11 positions agree with TRBD2. J lost 9 bases, V lost 5 bases, and 9 bases had no gene match. Germline CDR1 SEHNR, CDR2 FQNEAQ (reference sequence). CDR3 length: 15 amino acids. The DNA of the CDR3 is TGTGCCAGCAGCACCCCTAGCGGGGGGTCGACTGAGCAGTTCTTC. Amino acid sequence: CASSTPSGGSTEQFF.

This clone was seen only a few times. The chain combines TRBV18 with TRBJ1-1, with no clear D. CDR1 is KGHSH and CDR2 is LQKENI in the germline V gene. This CDR3 is built from 15 residues. V shed 2 bases and J shed 3 bases, with 13 bases lying between them. CDR3 in DNA: TGTGCCAGCTCACCAAGGCCTCTCGGGGACACTGAAGCTTTCTTT. It encodes CASSPRPLGDTEAFF.

The chain couples TRBV5-8 to TRBJ2-3, with no clear D. The CDR3 contains 16 residues. The germline CDR1 and CDR2 sequences are SGHTS and YDEGEE. V dropped 5 bases and J dropped 0 bases, with 16 bases sitting between them. The CDR3 protein is CASSMRSVRSTDTQYF. In DNA form, the CDR3 reads TGTGCCAGCAGTATGAGGAGCGTCCGTAGCACAGATACGCAGTATTTT.

V usage is TRBV5-1 and J usage is TRBJ2-5; perhaps TRBD1 as D (5 bases). The length of the CDR3 is 18 residues. The germline V gene has CDR1 SGHRS and CDR2 YFSETQ. Between the trimmed V and J ends, which lost 3 bases and 6 bases, there was a span of 27 bases. CDR3 coding DNA: TGCGCCAGCAGCTCTTCCAGGGTTGAAAAGGAAATGGGGAAGACCCAGTACTTC. It codes for CASSSSRVEKEMGKTQYF.

The chain is built from TRBV30 and TRBJ1-2; 7 bases are a match to TRBD1. The germline CDR1 and CDR2 sequences are GTSNPN and SVGIG (reference sequence). V lost 3 bases, J lost 8 bases, and 9 bases stayed unmatched. The CDR3 is 13 residues long. The CDR3 here is CAWSRDRVKGYTF. CDR3 sequence (DNA): TGTGCCTGGAGCCGCGACAGGGTAAAGGGCTACACCTTC.